This T cell receptor (beta chain) was recorded in a study of blood T cells in healthy people across ages. Overall study results and limits: Unsorted PBMC material precluded a definitive naive versus antigen-experienced comparison.

Germline V lookup: CDR1 SGHVS, CDR2 FQNEAQ. This CDR3 contains 17 residues. After removal of 1 base from V and 4 bases from J, the junction contained 5 bases not matched to a gene. Concerning this clonotype: The antigen remains unidentified.

Primed by a sample-barcoded 5' primer and a J-beta primer mix, a second PCR proceeded for 7 to 11 cycles. TCRdb fed the 5' RACE reads into MiXCR, producing one record per CDR3 protein. The sample has about 560,000 distinct CDR3 sequences, over 25% seen once. The same data also went into a second study, on T cells of mothers and their children.

The TCR comes from a boy under 10 years old in good health. The rearrangement joins TRBV7-8 to TRBJ2-1; 12 bases map to TRBD2. The sequencing input was blood. The CDR3 protein is CASSLGSLAGGYNEQFF. As DNA, the CDR3 is TGTGCCAGCAGCTTAGGGTCACTAGCGGGGGGTTACAATGAGCAGTTCTTC.